The 2 T cell receptor beta chains below all came from one sample that was sequenced in a study of cytomegalovirus exposure and HLA in healthy donors. The PCR employed 60 Vbeta primers together with 13 Jbeta primers. Some clones are missing from TCRdb's copy, which holds only in-frame ones; the method was immunoSEQ multiplex PCR. The sample holds around 41,000 clones, roughly 51% seen once. The specimen was PBMCs. Receptors were obtained from a man in his 60s in good health and CMV-seronegative.

J is TRBJ2-7 and V is TRBV6-1, with 7 bases lining up with TRBD1. Losses at the gene ends were 6 bases for V and 0 bases for J; bases not matched to a gene: 8. The CDR3 runs 15 residues. Germline V gives CDR1 MNHNS, CDR2 SASEGT. The CDR3 loop is CASSEDRLLSYEQYF. The CDR3 DNA follows: TGTGCCAGCAGCGAGGACAGGCTTCTCTCCTACGAGCAGTACTTC.

This rearrangement joins TRBV7-9 to TRBJ1-1; D call uncertain. V lost 2 bases and J lost 2, with 6 bases in between. The CDR3 sequence is 13 residues long. CDR1 is SEHNR and CDR2 is FQNEAQ in the germline V gene (reference sequence). The DNA for the CDR3 is TGTGCCAGCAGCTTACAGATTAACACTGAAGCTTTCTTT. Translating gives CASSLQINTEAFF. Combining the CDR3 with reference TRBV7-9 and TRBJ1-1 gives the whole variable domain DTGVSQNPRHKITKRGQNVTFRCDPISEHNRLYWYRQTLGQGPEFLTYFQNEAQLEKSRLLSDRFSAERPKGSFSTLEIQRTEQGDSAMYLCASSLQINTEAFFGQGTRLTVV.